Below, 5 T cell receptor beta chains from the same sample are listed, as sequenced in a study of T cells in Graves' hyperthyroidism and ophthalmopathy. TCR beta CDR3 regions were amplified from RNA. HTBI primers were employed in a first-round RT-PCR of the TCR CDR3. TCRdb reprocessed the multiplex PCR reads with MiXCR, giving one entry per CDR3 protein. The sample has about 400,000 distinct CDR3 sequences; 14% to 15% are singletons. The sample taken for sequencing was blood. The source is a woman in her thirties with Graves' hyperthyroidism.

Concerning this clonotype: Germline and junction disagree at one end, which may indicate a read error. The chain employs TRBV12-3 or TRBV12-4 and TRBJ1-3; unclear D gene. This CDR3 spans 12 amino acids. The CDR3 sequence is CTSRFSGNTIYF. CDR3 sequence (DNA): TGTACCAGCAGGTTCTCTGGAAACACCATATATTTT.

This clonotype was detected many times. V gene TRBV20-1 combines with J gene TRBJ2-7, with 10 bases lining up with TRBD2. There are 15 residues in the CDR3. Germline V gene lookup returns CDR1 DFQATT and CDR2 SNEGSKA (reference sequence). V lost 5 bases and J lost 0; bases outside the gene matches: 7. The CDR3 loop reads CSALYGLAVSYEQYF. CDR3 bases: TGCAGTGCTCTCTATGGACTAGCGGTCTCCTACGAGCAGTACTTC.

Note on this clonotype: Given a much more abundant clone one base away, this may be a read error. This chain uses TRBV18 with TRBJ1-2; unclear D gene. The CDR3 extends over 15 amino acids. The germline gives CDR1 KGHSH, CDR2 LQKENI. The CDR3 here is CASSPDSGGSYGYIF. In nucleotides, the CDR3 is TGTGCCAGCTCACCCGACTCTGGAGGAAGCTATGGCTACATCTTC.

CDR3 protein: CASRRGGRRGGEETQYF. The CDR3 DNA reads as TGTGCCAGCAGGAGGGGAGGCCGGAGAGGGGGCGAGGAGACCCAGTACTTC. V usage is TRBV7-9 and J usage is TRBJ2-5; D perhaps matches TRBD1 (7 bases). CDR1 and CDR2 (germline): SEHNR, FQNEAQ (reference sequence). The CDR3 is made up of 17 amino acids. Trimming removed 6 bases from V and 5 bases from J, with 25 bases in between.

CDR3 protein: CASSSTDRGLGEQYF. The CDR3 coding sequence is TGTGCCAGCAGCTCCACAGACAGGGGGCTCGGGGAGCAGTACTTC. This sequence joins TRBV5-8 and TRBJ2-7; 10 bases line up with TRBD1. The V gene end was trimmed by 3 bases and the J gene end by 7 bases; junction bases not matched to a gene: 10. The length of the CDR3 is 15 residues. Germline assignment: CDR1 SGHTS and CDR2 YDEGEE.